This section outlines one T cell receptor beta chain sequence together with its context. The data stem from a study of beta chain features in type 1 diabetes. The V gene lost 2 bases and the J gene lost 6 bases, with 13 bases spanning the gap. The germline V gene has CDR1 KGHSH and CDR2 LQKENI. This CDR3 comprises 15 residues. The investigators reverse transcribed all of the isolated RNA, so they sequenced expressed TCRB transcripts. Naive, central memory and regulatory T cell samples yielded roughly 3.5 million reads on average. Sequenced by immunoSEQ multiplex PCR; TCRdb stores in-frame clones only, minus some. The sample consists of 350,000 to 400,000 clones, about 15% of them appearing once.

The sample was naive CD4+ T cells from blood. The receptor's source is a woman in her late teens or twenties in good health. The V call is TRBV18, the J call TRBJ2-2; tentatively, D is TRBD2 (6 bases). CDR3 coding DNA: TGTGCCAGCTCACCATCCATAGGGGAGGCCGGGGAGCTGTTTTTT. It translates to CASSPSIGEAGELFF.